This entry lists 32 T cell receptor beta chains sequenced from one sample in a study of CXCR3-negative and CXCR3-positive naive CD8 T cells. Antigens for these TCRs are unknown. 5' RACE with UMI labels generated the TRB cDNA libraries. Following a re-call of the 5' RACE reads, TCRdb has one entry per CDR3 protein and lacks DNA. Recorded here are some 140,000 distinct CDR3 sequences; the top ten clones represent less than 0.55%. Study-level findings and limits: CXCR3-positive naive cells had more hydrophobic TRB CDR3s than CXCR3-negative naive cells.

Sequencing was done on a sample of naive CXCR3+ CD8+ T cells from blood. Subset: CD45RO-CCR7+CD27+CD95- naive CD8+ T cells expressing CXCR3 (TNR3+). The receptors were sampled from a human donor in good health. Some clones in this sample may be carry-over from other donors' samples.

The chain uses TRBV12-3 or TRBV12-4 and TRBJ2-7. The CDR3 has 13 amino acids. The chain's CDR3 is CASSSTSSYEQYF.

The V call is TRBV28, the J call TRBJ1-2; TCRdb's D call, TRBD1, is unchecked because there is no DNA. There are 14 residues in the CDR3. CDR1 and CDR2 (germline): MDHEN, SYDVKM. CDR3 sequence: CASSLPGRFYGYTF.

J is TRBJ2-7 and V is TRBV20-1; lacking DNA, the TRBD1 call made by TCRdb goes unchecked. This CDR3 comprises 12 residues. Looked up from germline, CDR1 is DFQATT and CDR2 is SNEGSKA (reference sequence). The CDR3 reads CSARPGGYEQYF.

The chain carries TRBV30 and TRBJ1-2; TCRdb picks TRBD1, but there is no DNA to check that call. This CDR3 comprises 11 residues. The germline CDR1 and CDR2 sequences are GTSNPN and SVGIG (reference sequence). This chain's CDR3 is CAWSDQGANTF.

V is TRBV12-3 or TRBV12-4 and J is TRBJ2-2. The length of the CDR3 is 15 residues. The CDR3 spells CASSFWAENTGELFF.

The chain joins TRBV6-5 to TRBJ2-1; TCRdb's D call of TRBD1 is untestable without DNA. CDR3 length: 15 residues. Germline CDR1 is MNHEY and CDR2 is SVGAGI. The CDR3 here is CASSYSSDRSIGQFF.

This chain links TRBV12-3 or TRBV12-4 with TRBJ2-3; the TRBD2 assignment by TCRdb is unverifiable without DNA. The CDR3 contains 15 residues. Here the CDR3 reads CATIVGDSPPGTQYF.

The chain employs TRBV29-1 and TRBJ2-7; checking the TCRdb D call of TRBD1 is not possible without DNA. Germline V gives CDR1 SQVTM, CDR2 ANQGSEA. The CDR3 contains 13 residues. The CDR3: CSVEGNRPYEQYF.

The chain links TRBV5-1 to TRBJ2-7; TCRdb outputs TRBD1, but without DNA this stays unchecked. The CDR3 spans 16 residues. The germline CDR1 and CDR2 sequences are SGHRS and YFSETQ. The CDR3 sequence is CASSLAGRDNLDEQYF.

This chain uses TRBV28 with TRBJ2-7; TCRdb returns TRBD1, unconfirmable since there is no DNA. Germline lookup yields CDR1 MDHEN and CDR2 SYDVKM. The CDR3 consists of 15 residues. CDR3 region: CASSLPGSISYEQYF.

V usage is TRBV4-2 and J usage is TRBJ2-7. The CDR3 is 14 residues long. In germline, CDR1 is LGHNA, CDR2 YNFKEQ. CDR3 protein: CASSQGQTSYEQYF.

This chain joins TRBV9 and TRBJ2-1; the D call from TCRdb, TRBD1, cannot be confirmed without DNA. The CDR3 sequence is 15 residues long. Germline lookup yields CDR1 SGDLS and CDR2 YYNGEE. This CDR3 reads CASSGGQGIYNEQFF.

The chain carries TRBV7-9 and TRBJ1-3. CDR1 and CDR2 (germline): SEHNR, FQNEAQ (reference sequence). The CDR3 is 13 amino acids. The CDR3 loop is CASSPLPGNTIYF.

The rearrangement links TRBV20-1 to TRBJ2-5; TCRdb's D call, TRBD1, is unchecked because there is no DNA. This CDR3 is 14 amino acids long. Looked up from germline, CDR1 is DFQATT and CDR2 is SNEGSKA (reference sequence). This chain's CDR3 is CSARDVRDVETQYF.

The CDR3 loop reads CASSLAGNGHEQFF. The chain employs TRBV28 and TRBJ2-1; the TRBD2 assignment by TCRdb is unverifiable without DNA. The CDR3 spans 14 residues. Germline loops: CDR1 MDHEN, CDR2 SYDVKM.

The CDR3 spells CASSHFYGGTDTQYF. J is TRBJ2-3 and V is TRBV14; the D call of TRBD1 rests on TCRdb alone, since no DNA is present to check it. CDR3 length: 15 amino acids. The V gene's germline CDR1 is SGHDN and CDR2 FVKESK. Looking up the rest from reference TRBV14 and TRBJ2-3 gives the full variable domain: EAGVTQFPSHSVIEKGQTVTLRCDPISGHDNLYWYRRVMGKEIKFLLHFVKESKQDESGMPNNRFLAERTGGTYSTLKVQPAELEDSGVYFCASSHFYGGTDTQYFGPGTRLTVL.

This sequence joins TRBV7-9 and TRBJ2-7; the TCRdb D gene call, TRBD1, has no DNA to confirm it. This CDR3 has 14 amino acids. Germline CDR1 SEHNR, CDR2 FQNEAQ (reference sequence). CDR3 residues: CASETGGSSYEQYF.

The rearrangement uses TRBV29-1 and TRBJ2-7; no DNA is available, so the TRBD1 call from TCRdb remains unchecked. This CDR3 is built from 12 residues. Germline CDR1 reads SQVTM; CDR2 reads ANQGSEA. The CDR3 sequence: CSVEGDPYEQYF.

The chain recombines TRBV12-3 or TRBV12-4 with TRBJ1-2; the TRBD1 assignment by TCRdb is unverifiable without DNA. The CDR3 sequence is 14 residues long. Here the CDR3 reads CASRPGTGGQGYTF.

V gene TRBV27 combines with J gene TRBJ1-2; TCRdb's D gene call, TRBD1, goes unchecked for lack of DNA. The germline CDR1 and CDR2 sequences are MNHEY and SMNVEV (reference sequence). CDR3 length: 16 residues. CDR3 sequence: CASSTITGGANYGYTF.

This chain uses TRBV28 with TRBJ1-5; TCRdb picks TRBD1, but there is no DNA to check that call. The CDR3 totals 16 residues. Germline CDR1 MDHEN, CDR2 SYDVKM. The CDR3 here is CASSNRQEYSNQPQHF.

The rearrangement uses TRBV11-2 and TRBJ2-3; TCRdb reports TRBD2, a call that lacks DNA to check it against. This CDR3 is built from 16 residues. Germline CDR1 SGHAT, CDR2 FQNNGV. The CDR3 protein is CASSSPLAGGGHTQYF.

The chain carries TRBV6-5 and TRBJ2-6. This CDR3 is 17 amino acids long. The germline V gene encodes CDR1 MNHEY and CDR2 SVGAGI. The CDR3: CASSYPQQSSGANVLTF.

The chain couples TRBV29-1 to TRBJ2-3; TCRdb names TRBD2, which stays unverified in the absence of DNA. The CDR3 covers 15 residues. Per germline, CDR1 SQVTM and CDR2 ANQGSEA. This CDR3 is CSVEDWEAQPDTQYF.

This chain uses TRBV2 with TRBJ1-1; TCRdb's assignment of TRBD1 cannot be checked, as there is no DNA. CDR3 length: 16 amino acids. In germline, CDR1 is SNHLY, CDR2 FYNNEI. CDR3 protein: CASSQLLWGATTEAFF. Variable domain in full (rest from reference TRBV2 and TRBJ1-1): EPEVTQTPSHQVTQMGQEVILRCVPISNHLYFYWYRQILGQKVEFLVSFYNNEISEKSEIFDDQFSVERPDGSNFTLKIRSTKLEDSAMYFCASSQLLWGATTEAFFGQGTRLTVV.

The CDR3 loop is CASSQDDRGTEAFF. The genes are TRBV4-1 and TRBJ1-1. This CDR3 contains 14 residues. Germline V gene data show CDR1 as MGHRA and CDR2 as YSYEKL.

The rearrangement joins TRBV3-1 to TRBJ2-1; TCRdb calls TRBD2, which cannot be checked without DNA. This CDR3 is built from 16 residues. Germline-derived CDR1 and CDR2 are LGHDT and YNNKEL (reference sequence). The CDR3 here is CASSQDWGLAYNEQFF.

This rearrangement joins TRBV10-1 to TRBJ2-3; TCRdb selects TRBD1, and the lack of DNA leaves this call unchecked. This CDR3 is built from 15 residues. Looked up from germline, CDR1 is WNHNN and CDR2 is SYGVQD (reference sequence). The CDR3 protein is CASSVGHQPADTQYF.

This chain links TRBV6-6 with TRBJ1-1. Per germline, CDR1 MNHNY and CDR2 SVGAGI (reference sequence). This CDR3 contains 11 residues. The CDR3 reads CVASVNTEAFF.

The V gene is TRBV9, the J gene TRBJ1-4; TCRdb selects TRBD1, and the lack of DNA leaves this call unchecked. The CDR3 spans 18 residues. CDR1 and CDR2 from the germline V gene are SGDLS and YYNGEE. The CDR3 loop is CASSARRGGDRINEKLFF.

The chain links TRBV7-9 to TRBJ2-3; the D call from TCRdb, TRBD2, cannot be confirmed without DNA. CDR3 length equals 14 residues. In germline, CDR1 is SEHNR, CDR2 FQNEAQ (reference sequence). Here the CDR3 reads CASSPKREPDTQYF.

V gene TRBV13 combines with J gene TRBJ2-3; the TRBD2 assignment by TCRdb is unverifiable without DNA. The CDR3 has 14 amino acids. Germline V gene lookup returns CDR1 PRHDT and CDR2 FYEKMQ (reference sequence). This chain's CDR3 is CASSPGRGTDTQYF. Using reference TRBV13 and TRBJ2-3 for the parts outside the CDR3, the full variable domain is AAGVIQSPRHLIKEKRETATLKCYPIPRHDTVYWYQQGPGQDPQFLISFYEKMQSDKGSIPDRFSAQQFSDYHSELNMSSLELGDSALYFCASSPGRGTDTQYFGPGTRLTVL.